Described below is a single TCR beta chain sequence and its context. This clone was counted between two and nine times. It lacks a known antigen. Per-base quality was not reported, and no clone a single base away is much larger than it. TCRbeta CDR3 regions were amplified from genomic DNA using the immunoSEQ Assay, a bias-controlled multiplex PCR. From the authors' description of their analysis: Within the assay, amplification of reference gene primers was used to estimate how many nucleated cells each sample contained. To quantify the absolute abundance of each unique TCRbeta CDR3 rearrangement, sequence reads were collapsed and filtered. For each sample, productive Simpson clonality was calculated as the square root of Simpson's diversity index over productive rearrangements. Not all clones reach the TCRdb copy of this immuneACCESS table, which keeps in-frame sequences only. Checked studies attribute under half of the gap to unresolved V genes and leave the rest unexplained. V and J calls plus clone size are reproduced from that table; the DNA served to infer D and trimming. This sample is represented by approximately 140,000 clones; nearly 85% of them were singletons. Jointly, the top ten make up 3% to 4.5% of the sample.

The data derive from a study of blood T cell repertoires in COVID-19 (dated by TCRdb to 2020 to 2022). About the study as a whole: ImmuneRACE Cohort 3 recovered participants were defined by two consecutive negative NP/OP PCR tests, healthcare professional clearance, or symptom resolution. Samples from collaborators originated in the United States, Italy and Spain and spanned both the acute and convalescent phases of COVID-19. The material from the prospective study consisted of cDNA or gDNA derived from T cells, B-cell-depleted T cells, or PBMCs. Subjects who had been exposed to COVID-19, were actively infected with it, or had recovered from it provided the deeply sampled blood TCRbeta repertoires that made up the dataset. The repertoires were released in a freely available public database intended as a resource for research on the immune response to SARS-CoV-2. The samples were drawn from the first 160 participants of the ongoing ImmuneRACE study and from roughly 1,300 subjects provided by 6 global collaborators. Sample metadata almost always included a de-identified subject ID, COVID-19 status, age in years and sex. Where available, HLA class I and class II types were obtained from metadata supplied by the sample provider rather than from assay-based typing. Findings and caveats that apply to the study as a whole: Clinical and demographic metadata were provided uncurated, with the amount varying by source and participant.

Participants in the prospective study were aged roughly 18 to 100 years, lived in 20 to 25 United States geographic areas, and enrolled through a virtual design. To assign participants to cohorts, the prospective study relied on clinical history that participants themselves reported in a screening survey and a study questionnaire. In the prospective study, whole blood, serum and a nasopharyngeal or oropharyngeal swab were collected from each participant by mobile phlebotomists. Over an approximately 2-month period, participants in the prospective study had the option of providing additional blood draws and questionnaires. Before DNA extraction, prospective study blood samples were shipped either frozen or at room temperature. The material sequenced was PBMCs or T cells enriched from blood (not recorded which). This receptor was taken from a man between 45 and 60 years old in a cohort exposed to, infected with or recovered from COVID-19 (not recorded which).

The DNA reads as follows: TGTGCCGCCAGGGACTTCCGGAACACTGAAGCTTTCTTT. It translates as CAARDFRNTEAFF. The rearrangement combines TRBV30 with TRBJ1-1; a weak D assignment points to TRBD1 (5 bases agree). V lost 8 bases and J lost 1 base; the stretch between them is 14 bases long. According to the germline V gene (reference sequence), CDR1 reads GTSNPN and CDR2 reads SVGIG. The CDR3 starts with the cysteine, ends with the phenylalanine, and has 13 residues. Only the CDR3 part of the read is kept: 39 bases, read in frame from the first base.